The present entry profiles one T cell receptor (beta chain) with its context. The J segment lost 2 bases and the V segment lost 4 bases, leaving 9 bases of the junction unmatched. Germline loops: CDR1 LGHNA, CDR2 YNFKEQ. The CDR3 spans 16 residues. The protocol was immunoSEQ multiplex PCR, while the TCRdb copy is restricted to in-frame clones and leaves out a portion. The sample contains about a million clones, 70% to 85% of which appear only once. The data were taken from a study of shared clonotypes between healthy human individuals. V is TRBV4-2 and J is TRBJ2-7; 9 nucleotides agree with TRBD1. Specimen: memory CD4+ T cells from PBMCs. Subset indicated: CD45RA-negative fraction. The receptor was derived from a man between 18 and 35 years old in good health. Some clones in this sample may be carry-over from other donors' samples. The CDR3 sequence is CASSLSWRDRAYEQYF. The CDR3 DNA reads TGTGCCAGCAGCCTCAGTTGGCGGGACAGGGCCTACGAGCAGTACTTC.